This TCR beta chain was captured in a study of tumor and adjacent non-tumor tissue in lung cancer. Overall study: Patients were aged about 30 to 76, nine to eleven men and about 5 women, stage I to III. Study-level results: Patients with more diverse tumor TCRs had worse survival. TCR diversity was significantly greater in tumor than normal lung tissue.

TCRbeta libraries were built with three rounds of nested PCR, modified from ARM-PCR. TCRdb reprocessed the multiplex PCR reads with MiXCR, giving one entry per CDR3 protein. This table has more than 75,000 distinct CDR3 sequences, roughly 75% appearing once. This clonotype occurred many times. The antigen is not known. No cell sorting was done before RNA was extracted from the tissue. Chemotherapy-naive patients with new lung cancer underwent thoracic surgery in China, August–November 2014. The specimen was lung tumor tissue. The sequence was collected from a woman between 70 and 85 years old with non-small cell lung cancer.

This chain's CDR3 is CASSLLGAGGSDTQYF. The CDR3 nucleotides are TGTGCCAGCAGCTTACTTGGGGCGGGAGGGTCAGATACGCAGTATTTT. The chain is built from TRBV7-2 and TRBJ2-3, with 9 bases identical to TRBD2. The CDR3 consists of 16 residues. The germline V gene encodes CDR1 SGHTA and CDR2 FQGNSA. The V gene end was trimmed by 2 bases and the J gene end by 4 bases; junction bases not matched to a gene: 7.